This T cell receptor beta chain was profiled in a study of blood T cell repertoires in COVID-19. As for the study in general: T cells, B-cell-depleted T cells, or PBMCs supplied cDNA or gDNA.

Deletions cut 5 bases from V and 4 bases from J, with 6 bases between. CDR3 length: 12 residues. In germline, CDR1 is MNHEY, CDR2 SVGAGI. Only one count was recorded for this clone. The assay was immunoSEQ multiplex PCR, and TCRdb's table has in-frame clones only and misses some. The table has about 300,000 clones, under 90% seen once. This TCR was recovered from a woman aged 18-29 years who had recovered from COVID-19. Sequences were obtained from PBMCs or T cells enriched from blood (not recorded which). The chain carries TRBV6-5 and TRBJ2-4; D is ambiguous. The CDR3: CASSIQKNIQYF. DNA of the CDR3: TGTGCCAGCAGTATTCAAAAAAACATTCAGTACTTC.